This T cell receptor (beta chain) was observed in a study of identifying expanded T cells in peripheral blood. Study-wide results and caveats: Differentially abundant clones: about 1.3 between replicates, about 17 at around 2 weeks, approximately 18 at four. Across healthy donors, higher total template counts meant significantly greater roughly 2-week count variance.

Trimming pared 0 bases from V and 0 bases from J, leaving 12 bases between. Looked up from germline, CDR1 is LGHNA and CDR2 is YSLEER. The CDR3 sequence is 17 residues long. With respect to this clone: Its target is unknown.

No infections or other immune events were documented during collection. TCRdb keeps only in-frame clones here, not all; method: immunoSEQ multiplex PCR. The table has more than 95,000 clones, approximately 80% seen once. This rearrangement joins TRBV4-3 to TRBJ2-4; D gene unclear. The receptor was derived from a person aged 18 to 75 in good health. Specimen: blood. The DNA for the CDR3 is TGCGCCAGCAGCCAAGAAGTGGCACGTCCAGCCAAAAACATTCAGTACTTC. Protein product: CASSQEVARPAKNIQYF.